The 23 T cell receptor beta chains reported below all come from one sample, sequenced in a study of blood T cell repertoires in COVID-19. TCRdb keeps only in-frame clones here, not all; method: immunoSEQ multiplex PCR. Of a few hundred thousand clones in the sample, around nine tenths are singletons; the top ten hold more than 2.5%. Sequenced material: peripheral blood. These receptor sequences come from a man aged 55 to 69 with acute or convalescent COVID-19.

This chain connects TRBV5-4 to TRBJ1-3, with a tentative D call TRBD1 (5 bases). The germline CDR1 and CDR2 sequences are SGHNT and YYREEE (reference sequence). Trimming pared 4 bases from V and 3 bases from J, leaving 14 bases between. This CDR3 has 15 residues. The CDR3 loop reads CASSPRGGVGNTIYF. The CDR3 DNA follows: TGTGCCAGCAGCCCCCGGGGAGGGGTTGGAAACACCATATATTTT.

This clone appeared once. The chain has TRBV5-1 and TRBJ2-1; a weak D match, TRBD2 (5 bases). Germline CDR1 SGHRS, CDR2 YFSETQ. The V gene lost 4 bases and the J gene lost 1 base, with 12 bases spanning the gap. The length of the CDR3 is 15 residues. CDR3 DNA sequence: TGCGCCAGCAGCGATACCCCGGGGTCCTACAATGAGCAGTTCTTC. Translation gives CASSDTPGSYNEQFF.

The chain links TRBV5-8 to TRBJ2-1, with TRBD2 identical over 16 bases. Germline V gene sequence: CDR1 SGHTS, CDR2 YDEGEE. The CDR3 consists of 17 residues. J gave up 8 bases and V 0 bases, and 5 bases lay outside the gene matches. CDR3 in amino acids: CASSLAGTSGGGYEQFF. CDR3 DNA: TGTGCCAGCAGCTTGGCCGGGACTAGCGGGGGGGGGTATGAGCAGTTCTTC.

This clone has just one count. The chain joins TRBV6-1 to TRBJ2-5; the D gene is possibly TRBD2 (6 bases). The CDR3 has 12 amino acids. Germline CDR1 and CDR2: MNHNS and SASEGT. V lost 7 bases to trimming and J lost 5 bases, with 11 bases between them. The CDR3 is CASMVGGETQYF. The CDR3, as DNA: TGTGCCAGCATGGTTGGGGGGGAGACCCAGTACTTC.

This clone has a handful of counts. The chain uses TRBV21-1 and TRBJ2-1; TRBD2 is the table's D call and was not checked against the DNA. TRBV21-1 is designated a pseudogene. This CDR3 region has 15 residues. The chain's CDR3 is CASSSTSGAYNEQFF. CDR3 coding DNA: TGTGCCAGCAGCAGTACTAGCGGGGCGTACAATGAGCAGTTCTTC.

The rearrangement joins TRBV6-5 to TRBJ2-2, with 7 nucleotides matching TRBD2. V dropped 5 bases and J dropped 6; count of bases not matched to a gene: 9. The CDR3 is made up of 15 amino acids. CDR1 MNHEY and CDR2 SVGAGI come from the germline V gene. The CDR3 region has the DNA TGTGCCAGCAGTCCGCAGGGAGGGTCGGCCGGGGAGCTGTTTTTT. Protein sequence: CASSPQGGSAGELFF.

This clone was recorded only once. The chain links TRBV5-8 to TRBJ1-2; D possibly corresponds to TRBD1 (5 bases). Trimming left V 4 bases short and J 5 bases short, with 12 bases between. The germline gives CDR1 SGHTS, CDR2 YDEGEE. There are 13 residues in the CDR3. The CDR3 bases are TGTGCCAGCAGCCAAAACAGGCAGTATGGCTACACCTTC. This gives the protein CASSQNRQYGYTF.

The chain combines TRBV4-2 with TRBJ1-5; D not resolved. Germline CDR1 is LGHNA and CDR2 is YNFKEQ. This CDR3 comprises 15 residues. Trimming removed 1 base at V and 0 bases at J, with 7 bases between. CDR3 amino acids: CASSQGVDSNQPQHF. DNA of the CDR3: TGTGCCAGCAGCCAAGGAGTAGATAGCAATCAGCCCCAGCATTTT.

V is TRBV3-1 (or the pseudogene TRBV3-2) and J is TRBJ2-7; 9 nucleotides align to TRBD2. After removal of 7 bases from V and 7 bases from J, the junction contained 14 bases not matched to a gene. This CDR3 is built from 15 residues. Looked up from germline, CDR1 is LGHDT and CDR2 is YNNKEL (reference sequence). The CDR3 DNA is TGTGCCAGCAAGCGCGCTAGCGGGGACCATACGGAGCAGTACTTC. It encodes CASKRASGDHTEQYF.

The rearrangement links TRBV27 to TRBJ2-3; 12 nucleotides line up with TRBD1. V lost 9 bases to trimming and J lost 4 bases; unmatched junction nucleotides: 11. Germline V lookup: CDR1 MNHEY, CDR2 SMNVEV (reference sequence). This CDR3 has 16 amino acids. CDR3 in amino acids: CASGDRGRGKSDTQYF. CDR3 coding DNA: TGTGCCAGTGGGGACAGGGGGCGAGGAAAGTCAGATACGCAGTATTTT.

The chain is built from TRBV7-2 and TRBJ2-7; 16 bases fit TRBD2. The junction had 6 bases not matched to a gene; V was cut back by 5 bases and J by 2 bases. CDR1 and CDR2 (germline): SGHTA, FQGNSA. The CDR3 length is 17 residues. The CDR3 nucleotides are TGTGCCAGCAGCGTGGGACTAGCGGGGGGGTCCGCCTACGAGCAGTACTTC. It specifies CASSVGLAGGSAYEQYF.

Only one count was recorded for this clone. This sequence joins TRBV7-2 and TRBJ2-7; D uncertain. CDR1 and CDR2 from the germline V gene are SGHTA and FQGNSA. CDR3 length equals 15 residues. V lost 7 bases and J 7 bases, leaving 23 bases between the germline ends. DNA of the CDR3: TGTGCCAGCACCCTTAGTGTAGATCGTGGGCCGGAGCAGTACTTC. It codes for CASTLSVDRGPEQYF.

This clone has more than one count but fewer than ten. The chain employs TRBV24-1 and TRBJ2-1; 8 bases agree with TRBD1. Germline V gives CDR1 KGHDR, CDR2 SFDVKD. CDR3 length: 14 amino acids. Trimming cost V 6 bases and J 6 bases; bases outside gene matches: 6. Written as DNA, the CDR3 is TGTGCCACCAGTACGGGACAGGTGGGCAATGAGCAGTTCTTC. It specifies CATSTGQVGNEQFF.

The chain couples TRBV4-1 to TRBJ2-1, with TRBD1 matching over 8 bases. The CDR3 extends over 16 amino acids. After removal of 1 base from V and 8 bases from J, the junction contained 10 bases not matched to a gene. The germline V gene encodes CDR1 MGHRA and CDR2 YSYEKL. The CDR3 here is CASSQAARGRSDEQFF. Here the CDR3 DNA reads TGCGCCAGCAGCCAAGCTGCCAGGGGGCGATCCGATGAGCAGTTCTTC.

The chain uses TRBV5-1 and TRBJ1-3, with 9 bases lining up with TRBD1. CDR3 length: 16 residues. V gave up 4 bases and J gave up 0 bases; unmatched junction bases: 5. Germline values: CDR1 SGHRS, CDR2 YFSETQ. The CDR3 is CASSIQDRGSGNTIYF. CDR3 DNA sequence: TGCGCCAGCAGCATACAGGACAGGGGCTCTGGAAACACCATATATTTT.

The CDR3 nucleotides read TGTGCCAGCAGTGAAGACAGTCCTCCCTACAATGAGCAGTTCTTC. Translating it yields CASSEDSPPYNEQFF. The chain joins TRBV6-1 to TRBJ2-1; no firm D call. CDR1 and CDR2 (germline): MNHNS, SASEGT. Trimming left V 1 base short and J 2 bases short, with 9 bases between. CDR3 length: 15 amino acids.

This clone was detected a few times. The chain employs TRBV5-1 and TRBJ2-1; 9 bases align to TRBD1. V lost 4 bases to trimming and J lost 3 bases; unmatched junction nucleotides: 8. The CDR3 spans 16 residues. Germline CDR1 reads SGHRS; CDR2 reads YFSETQ. CDR3 nucleotides: TGCGCCAGCAGCCGACAGGGGGTAAGTTTCTACAATGAGCAGTTCTTC. It yields the protein CASSRQGVSFYNEQFF.

The chain recombines TRBV2 with TRBJ1-3, with D possibly being TRBD1 (6 bases). The CDR3 is 14 amino acids. V lost 5 bases, J lost 1 base, and 9 bases lay in between. Per germline, CDR1 SNHLY and CDR2 FYNNEI. CDR3 protein: CASSSQGSGNTIYF. The DNA for the CDR3 is TGTGCCAGCAGTTCACAGGGATCTGGAAACACCATATATTTT.

V is TRBV7-6 and J is TRBJ1-5; 9 bases are a match to TRBD1. The CDR3 covers 14 residues. Trimming took 5 bases from V and 5 from J; bases not matched to a gene: 4. From germline, CDR1 is SGHVS and CDR2 FNYEAQ. The CDR3: CASSARTGDQPQHF. CDR3 in DNA: TGTGCCAGCAGCGCAAGGACAGGGGATCAGCCCCAGCATTTT.

This clone has only one observation. This chain uses TRBV4-2 with TRBJ1-4, with a weak D call TRBD1 (6 bases). Germline V gene lookup returns CDR1 LGHNA and CDR2 YNFKEQ. CDR3 length equals 15 residues. The V gene lost 2 bases and the J gene lost 5 bases, with 12 bases spanning the gap. CDR3 coding DNA: TGTGCCAGCAGCCAAATAGGGGGACTAAATGAAAAACTGTTTTTT. It is translated as CASSQIGGLNEKLFF.

This chain links TRBV5-8 with TRBJ1-6; D might be TRBD1 (6 bases). The CDR3 is 15 residues long. Germline V gives CDR1 SGHTS, CDR2 YDEGEE. V was shortened by 4 bases and J by 9 bases, with 17 bases between the two germline ends. The CDR3 DNA sequence: TGTGCCAGCAGCCCCCGAGTTCTAGGGGGTTCACCCCTCCACTTT. It translates to CASSPRVLGGSPLHF.

V usage is TRBV29-1 and J usage is TRBJ2-7; 12 bases are a match to TRBD2. The CDR3 runs 13 residues. Germline values: CDR1 SQVTM, CDR2 ANQGSEA. Germline trimming cut 4 bases from V and 6 bases from J; bases unmatched to any gene: 4. CDR3 region: CSVGGLAGSEQYF. CDR3 nucleotide sequence: TGCAGCGTTGGCGGACTAGCGGGGTCCGAGCAGTACTTC.

This sequence joins TRBV27 and TRBJ1-4; weak D call: TRBD1 (5 bases). The CDR3 is 17 residues long. Trimming cost V 7 bases and J 8 bases, with 26 bases left between them. CDR1 is MNHEY and CDR2 is SMNVEV in the germline V gene (reference sequence). The CDR3 coding sequence is TGTGCCAGCACACGAGCTAGTACAGGCACCTTCGGGGAAAAACTGTTTTTT. Translated: CASTRASTGTFGEKLFF.